The T cell receptor beta chain described here comes from a study of PD-L1 blockade in urothelial cancer. For the study at large: Atezolizumab at 1,200 mg intravenously every 3 weeks was started by patients in 2014. Blood drawn 3 weeks (second dose) and 6 weeks after treatment start was analyzed. T cell content in blood samples showed a median of approximately 140,000.

Trimming cost V 5 bases and J 3 bases, with 4 bases left between them. Germline CDR1 reads SQVTM; CDR2 reads ANQGSEA. This CDR3 has 10 residues. This clone was picked up one time. Every patient provided from 1 to 8 samples, collected pretreatment and on-treatment. Profiling relied on immunoSEQ multiplex PCR, and the TCRdb table lists in-frame clones only, not all of them. The table has roughly 56,000 clones, roughly 87% seen once; the top ten hold 4.5%. This sequence joins TRBV29-1 and TRBJ2-5; D is unresolved. The material was PBMCs, obtained around atezolizumab (anti-PD-L1) treatment. This receptor was taken from a man between 65 and 80 years old with urothelial cancer. As DNA, the CDR3 is TGCAGCGTTTCCGAAGAGACCCAGTACTTC. The encoded protein is CSVSEETQYF.